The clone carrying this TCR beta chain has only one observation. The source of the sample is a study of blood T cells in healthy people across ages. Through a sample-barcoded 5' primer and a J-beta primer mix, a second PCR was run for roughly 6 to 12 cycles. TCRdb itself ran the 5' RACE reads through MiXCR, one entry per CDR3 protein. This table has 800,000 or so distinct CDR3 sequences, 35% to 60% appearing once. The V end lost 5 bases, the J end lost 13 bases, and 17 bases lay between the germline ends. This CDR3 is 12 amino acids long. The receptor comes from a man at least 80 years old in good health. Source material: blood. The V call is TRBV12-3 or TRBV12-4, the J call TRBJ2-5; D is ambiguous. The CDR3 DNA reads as TGTGCCAGCAGTACCCGGCCCACACGGACGTACTTC. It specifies CASSTRPTRTYF.